These T cell receptor beta chains were read from a single sample in a study of T-cell memory formation after mild COVID-19. Each CDR3 protein is one row after TCRdb ran MiXCR on the 5' RACE reads. The sample lists roughly 310,000 distinct CDR3 sequences; about a sixth were seen once. The sample was PBMCs or a T cell subset sorted from them (not recorded which). These TCRs come from a man between 18 and 35 years old who had mild COVID-19 (a few samples of this study predate the infection). Cell type and time point are not known. Both conserved end residues are part of each CDR3. A D gene is named only where the DNA matches it firmly. Size tells how often a clone was seen (once, few, many) or the class of an expanded clone, and some rows leave it out.

size,J,D,V,DNA,CDR3
many,TRBJ2-5,.,TRBV5-1,TGCGCCAGCAGCTTGGTTGGGCGGGGCCGAGCGGAGACCCAGTACTTC,CASSLVGRGRAETQYF
.,TRBJ2-7,TRBD1,TRBV5-1,TGCGCCAGCAGCGGGACAGGCAGGAGGGACGAGCAGTACTTC,CASSGTGRRDEQYF
few,TRBJ1-2,.,TRBV3-1,TGTGCCAGCAGCCCCGCCCTTGGGAGCGTCTACACCTTC,CASSPALGSVYTF
.,TRBJ2-3,.,TRBV7-9,TGTGCCAGCAGCTTAAGACCCGGGGGCACAGATACGCAGTATTTT,CASSLRPGGTDTQYF
.,TRBJ2-3,TRBD2,TRBV7-2,TGTGCCAGCAGCCCCAGACTAGCGGGGGCCCGAGATACGCAGTATTTT,CASSPRLAGARDTQYF
.,TRBJ2-3,.,TRBV6-2/TRBV6-3,TGTGCCAGCTATCCGGACTCGCTTAGCACAGATACGCAGTATTTT,CASYPDSLSTDTQYF
few,TRBJ1-2,.,TRBV6-5,TGTGCCAGCAGTTGGGGACCGGGAAACCAAGGCTACACCTTC,CASSWGPGNQGYTF
.,TRBJ2-1,.,TRBV6-5,TGTGCCAGCAGTTACTCGGGGACAACGTACAATGAGCAGTTCTTC,CASSYSGTTYNEQFF
few,TRBJ2-7,.,TRBV4-3,TGCGCCAGCAGCCAAGGGGGAGCGGGCTCCTACGAGCAGTACTTC,CASSQGGAGSYEQYF
.,TRBJ2-5,.,TRBV6-6,TGTGCCAGCAGTTACAGGACTCTCCAAGAGACCCAGTACTTC,CASSYRTLQETQYF
.,TRBJ2-5,.,TRBV4-1,TGCGCCAGCTCCCGAGTGATCCAAGAGACCCAGTACTTC,CASSRVIQETQYF
once,TRBJ2-5,TRBD2,TRBV27,TGTGCCAGCAAGGCCTTAGCGGGGGGGCTTGAGACCCAGTACTTC,CASKALAGGLETQYF
few,TRBJ1-1,TRBD1,TRBV5-1,TGCGCCAGCAGCCCGGACAGGGGTTTGAACACTGAAGCTTTCTTT,CASSPDRGLNTEAFF
few,TRBJ2-3,TRBD2,TRBV6-4,TGTGCCAGCAGCCGGACTAGCGGGGGGGCAGGCACAGATACGCAGTATTTT,CASSRTSGGAGTDTQYF
.,TRBJ2-1,.,TRBV2,TGTGCCAGCATGTCGCTGTCCCGGGAGTTCTTC,CASMSLSREFF
.,TRBJ1-2,.,TRBV5-1,TGCGCCAGCAGCTCCATGGGAGTTAACTATGGCTACACCTTC,CASSSMGVNYGYTF
few,TRBJ1-1,TRBD1,TRBV3-1,TGTGCCAGCAGCTCGGGTACAGGGGACATCTTTGAAGCTTTCTTT,CASSSGTGDIFEAFF
.,TRBJ2-2,TRBD1,TRBV29-1,TGCAGCGTCGGGGACAGCTCGAACACCGGGGAGCTGTTTTTT,CSVGDSSNTGELFF
.,TRBJ1-1,TRBD1,TRBV12-3/TRBV12-4,TGTGCCAGCAGAACCCGGGACAGGGGATCCACTGAAGCTTTCTTT,CASRTRDRGSTEAFF
.,TRBJ1-5,TRBD1,TRBV12-3/TRBV12-4,TGTGCCAGCAGGGACCCCGGGACAGGGAATCAGCCCCAGCATTTT,CASRDPGTGNQPQHF
.,TRBJ1-1,.,TRBV5-1,TGCGCCAGCAGCTTGGAAGGGACGGCGAACACTGAAGCTTTCTTT,CASSLEGTANTEAFF
.,TRBJ2-1,.,TRBV18,TGTGCCAGCTCACCGGGGCTGAAGTACAATGAGCAGTTCTTC,CASSPGLKYNEQFF
.,TRBJ2-7,.,TRBV29-1,TGCAGCGTTGAAGACGAGGTTACCTACGAGCAGTACTTC,CSVEDEVTYEQYF
.,TRBJ2-7,.,TRBV20-1,TGCAGCGCCCACTCGTCTACCGATAGCTCCTACGAGCAGTACTTC,CSAHSSTDSSYEQYF
many,TRBJ1-5,.,TRBV27,TGTGCCAGCAGTTTATTTAGCCAGGGTGGGCATCAGCCCCAGCATTTT,CASSLFSQGGHQPQHF
few,TRBJ1-1,.,TRBV12-3/TRBV12-4,TGTGCCAGCAGCCCCGGTGGGGGAATGAACACTGAAGCTTTCTTT,CASSPGGGMNTEAFF
.,TRBJ2-3,TRBD2,TRBV10-2,TGCGCCAGCAGCGGCCTAGGACTAGCAGCAGATACGCAGTATTTT,CASSGLGLAADTQYF
.,TRBJ2-1,.,TRBV7-2,TGTGCCAGCAGCTCTCCTGCTTCCCCTCCCTACAATGAGCAGTTCTTC,CASSSPASPPYNEQFF
.,TRBJ2-3,TRBD2,TRBV20-1,TGCAGTGCTCCGGCGGCTAGCGGGGGGAAGGAGACTAGCACAGATACGCAGTATTTT,CSAPAASGGKETSTDTQYF
few,TRBJ1-1,TRBD1,TRBV18,TGTGCCAGCTCACCATGGGACAGGGGCCTGATTTCCTCTGAAGCTTTCTTT,CASSPWDRGLISSEAFF
.,TRBJ2-7,TRBD1,TRBV7-2,TGTGCCAGCAGTTCGAGGGACAGCGGATTTTACGAGCAGTACTTC,CASSSRDSGFYEQYF
.,TRBJ1-4,.,TRBV6-2/TRBV6-3,TGTGCCAGCAGTCCGGCGGACACTAATGAAAAACTGTTTTTT,CASSPADTNEKLFF
few,TRBJ2-3,.,TRBV25-1,TGTGCCAGCACGGGGGGCTTAAGCACAGATACGCAGTATTTT,CASTGGLSTDTQYF
.,TRBJ2-2,.,TRBV5-1,TGCGCCAGCAAGGAGGGATCCCCCGGGGAGCTGTTTTTT,CASKEGSPGELFF
few,TRBJ2-2,.,TRBV12-3/TRBV12-4,TGTGCCAGCAGTTTAGCGAGACTAGGGGGTGAGCTGTTTTTT,CASSLARLGGELFF
.,TRBJ2-5,.,TRBV5-1,TGCGCCAGCAGCGACGTGCAGGGTGGAGAGACCCAGTACTTC,CASSDVQGGETQYF
.,TRBJ2-7,TRBD2,TRBV14,TGTGCCAGCAGCCCCTGGACTAGCAGCGAGCAGTACTTC,CASSPWTSSEQYF
.,TRBJ1-2,.,TRBV6-2/TRBV6-3,TGTGCCAGCAACGACGGGGGTGATGGCTACACCTTC,CASNDGGDGYTF
many,TRBJ2-6,.,TRBV4-3,TGCGCCAGCAGCCAAGCGAGTGTTGTTGGGGCCAACGTCCTGACTTTC,CASSQASVVGANVLTF
many,TRBJ2-4,TRBD2,TRBV3-1,TGTGCCAGCAGCCAAGGAAGCGGGGAAGCCAAAAACATTCAGTACTTC,CASSQGSGEAKNIQYF
.,TRBJ2-5,TRBD2,TRBV18,TGTGCCAGCTCAAGTCCACCTACTAGCGGCGAGACCCAGTACTTC,CASSSPPTSGETQYF
few,TRBJ1-1,.,TRBV5-1,TGCGCCAGCAGCACCACCCCGAGGACTGAAGCTTTCTTT,CASSTTPRTEAFF
.,TRBJ1-6,.,TRBV6-6,TGTGCCAGCAGTTCCGTCTGGGGAGCTTCACCCCTCCACTTT,CASSSVWGASPLHF
.,TRBJ2-5,.,TRBV12-3/TRBV12-4,TGTGCCAGCAGCAAACCGGGACGCGAGACCCAGTACTTC,CASSKPGRETQYF
many,TRBJ2-1,.,TRBV3-1,TGTGCCAGCAGCCAAAGAGGTATCCATGAGCAGTTCTTC,CASSQRGIHEQFF
.,TRBJ2-1,TRBD2,TRBV12-3/TRBV12-4,TGTGCCAGCAGTTTACGCGGGGGGCAGAAGGAGTTCTTC,CASSLRGGQKEFF
.,TRBJ2-5,.,TRBV5-6,TGTGCCAGCAGCTTGCCCGCCCGGGAGACCCAGTACTTC,CASSLPARETQYF
few,TRBJ2-7,TRBD1,TRBV6-5,TGTGCCAGCAGTTCAACCGGACAGGTCTTTTACGAGCAGTACTTC,CASSSTGQVFYEQYF
few,TRBJ1-2,TRBD1,TRBV5-1,TGCGCCAGCAGGACCGGGACAGGGGGAGATGGCTACACCTTC,CASRTGTGGDGYTF
many,TRBJ2-3,TRBD1,TRBV4-1,TGCGCCAGCAGCGAACTACAGGGGATTGTGGCAGATACGCAGTATTTT,CASSELQGIVADTQYF